This is a list of T cell receptor beta chains from one sample in a study of blood T cell repertoires in COVID-19. Assay: immunoSEQ multiplex PCR; the TCRdb copy retains only in-frame clones and omits some. In the table there are tens of thousands of clones, approximately 80% of which are singletons. Sequenced sample: peripheral blood. The source of these receptors is a woman in her 70s with acute or convalescent COVID-19. Each CDR3 is given with its conserved first and last residue. A D gene is named only where the DNA matches it firmly.

>-|TRBV29-1|11|TRBJ1-3
CSASSGNTIYF
>TRBD1|TRBV11-2|14|TRBJ2-5
CASSIRTGEETQYF
>TRBD1|TRBV4-3|15|TRBJ1-2
CASSPGQGPFYGYTF
>-|TRBV2|12|TRBJ1-1
CASIIGGTEAFF
>-|TRBV3-1/TRBV3-2|14|TRBJ2-6
CASSPGSGANVLTF
>-|TRBV28|14|TRBJ2-3
CASSTPGSTDTQYF
>-|TRBV7-2|16|TRBJ2-7
CASSLAGSGPSYEQYF
>TRBD2|TRBV6-5|15|TRBJ2-3
CASSSRGISTDTQYF
>TRBD1|TRBV7-6|15|TRBJ2-7
CASSPGTGAGNEQYF
>-|TRBV24-1|14|TRBJ2-2
CATSEDRDTGELFF
>TRBD1|TRBV12-5|14|TRBJ2-7
CASGSTGGSYEQYF
>TRBD2|TRBV6-5|15|TRBJ2-5
CASTGLAGGLETQYF
>TRBD1|TRBV13|14|TRBJ2-7
CASRTADRPYEQYF
>-|TRBV7-9|16|TRBJ2-2
CASSAKGGRATGELFF
>TRBD1|TRBV24-1|14|TRBJ1-1
CATSDRTGNTEAFF
>-|TRBV19|14|TRBJ2-7
CASSRGTSPYEQYF
>-|TRBV21-1|16|TRBJ1-6
CASSKATGREASPLHF
>-|TRBV19|13|TRBJ1-2
CASSIEGHYGYTF
>-|TRBV5-6|14|TRBJ1-5
CASSQGTTNQPQHF
>-|TRBV7-2|13|TRBJ2-7
CASSLTPLYEQYF
>TRBD1|TRBV6-6|14|TRBJ1-4
CASSKGQGREKLFF
>-|TRBV7-9|15|TRBJ1-2
CASSLIPIGFYGYTF
>-|TRBV7-2|15|TRBJ2-7
CASSLALAETYEQYF
>-|TRBV11-3|15|TRBJ1-2
CASSPAGSGDYGYTF
>-|TRBV12-3/TRBV12-4|13|TRBJ1-1
CASSLLSDTEAFF
>-|TRBV6-2/TRBV6-3|15|TRBJ2-3
CASSYGLGTGDTQYF
>-|TRBV12-3/TRBV12-4|13|TRBJ2-7
CASSIGSIYEQYF
>TRBD2|TRBV4-3|16|TRBJ2-1
CASSQVGRGGYNEQFF
>-|TRBV20-1|10|TRBJ1-2
CSATRNGYTF
>TRBD2|TRBV7-9|14|TRBJ2-3
CASSSAGGADTQYF
>TRBD1|TRBV7-3|15|TRBJ2-1
CASSLGQGGYNEQFF
>-|TRBV7-9|14|TRBJ1-1
CASSLEGQGTEAFF
>TRBD1|TRBV5-1|13|TRBJ1-2
CASSLQGDYGYTF
>-|TRBV14|13|TRBJ1-2
CASSLLVNYGYTF
>-|TRBV7-2|14|TRBJ1-2
CASSFRNSNYGYTF
>-|TRBV7-2|13|TRBJ1-5
CASSLEGAQPQHF
>-|TRBV7-2|14|TRBJ2-2
CASSPQGAPGELFF
>-|TRBV6-1|15|TRBJ1-1
CASSEIPFVGVEAFF
>-|TRBV4-3|15|TRBJ2-1
CASSQDRWGVSEQFF
>-|TRBV7-2|14|TRBJ2-7
CASSLPGLLYEQYF
>-|TRBV3-1/TRBV3-2|14|TRBJ1-3
CASSHQGQGNTIYF
>TRBD1|TRBV7-9|16|TRBJ1-3
CASSPEQGILGNTIYF
>-|TRBV4-3|15|TRBJ1-3
CASSQGDYSGNTIYF
>TRBD1|TRBV3-1/TRBV3-2|14|TRBJ1-2
CASSYGTGHYGYTF
>-|TRBV21-1|16|TRBJ2-7
CASSKGPGGLSYEQYF
>-|TRBV2|15|TRBJ2-2
CASTERGLGTGELFF
>TRBD1|TRBV5-1|14|TRBJ2-1
CASSLEAGGDEQFF
>TRBD2|TRBV27|14|TRBJ2-3
CASTLGGASDTQYF
>TRBD1|TRBV18|17|TRBJ1-6
CASSPPGTGRLGSPLHF
>-|TRBV7-2|15|TRBJ1-2
CASSPNLPGGYGYTF
>TRBD1|TRBV24-1|18|TRBJ2-1
CATSDPTTGGASMNEQFF
>TRBD1|TRBV6-1|15|TRBJ1-1
CASSETGRKNTEAFF
>TRBD1|TRBV15|15|TRBJ1-2
CATSREQGGGYGYTF